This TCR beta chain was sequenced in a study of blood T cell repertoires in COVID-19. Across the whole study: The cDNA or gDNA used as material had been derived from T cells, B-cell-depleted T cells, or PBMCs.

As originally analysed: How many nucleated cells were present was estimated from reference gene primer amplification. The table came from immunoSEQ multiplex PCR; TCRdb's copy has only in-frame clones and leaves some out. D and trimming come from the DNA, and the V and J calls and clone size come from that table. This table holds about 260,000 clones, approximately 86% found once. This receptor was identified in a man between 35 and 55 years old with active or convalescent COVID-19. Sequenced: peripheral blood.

CDR3 in DNA: TGTGCCAGCAGGAGGGGGCAGGGCACAGATACGCAGTATTTT. Translating it yields CASRRGQGTDTQYF. The chain employs TRBV7-3 and TRBJ2-3; TRBD1 matches at 7 bases. The ends lost 6 bases at V and 1 base at J; junction bases unmatched: 4. Germline values: CDR1 SGHTA, CDR2 FQGTGA. This CDR3 contains 14 residues.